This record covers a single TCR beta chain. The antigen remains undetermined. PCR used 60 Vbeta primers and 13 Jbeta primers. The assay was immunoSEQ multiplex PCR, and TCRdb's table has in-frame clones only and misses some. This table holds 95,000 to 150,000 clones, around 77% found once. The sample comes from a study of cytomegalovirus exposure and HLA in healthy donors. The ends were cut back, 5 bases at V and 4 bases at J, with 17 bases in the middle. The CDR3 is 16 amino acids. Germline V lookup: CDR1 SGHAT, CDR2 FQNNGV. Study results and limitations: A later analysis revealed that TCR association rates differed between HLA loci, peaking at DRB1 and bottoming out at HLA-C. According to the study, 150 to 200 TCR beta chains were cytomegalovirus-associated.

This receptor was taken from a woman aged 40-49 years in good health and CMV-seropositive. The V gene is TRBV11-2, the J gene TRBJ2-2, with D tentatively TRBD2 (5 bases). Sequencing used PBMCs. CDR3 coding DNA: TGTGCCAGCAGCGCCGGGCCACAACGGGGCACCGGGGAGCTGTTTTTT. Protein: CASSAGPQRGTGELFF.